A single sample is the source of the 8 T cell receptor beta chains below, sequenced in a study of blood T cell repertoires in COVID-19. Here immunoSEQ multiplex PCR was the method, and the copy in TCRdb shows in-frame clones only, minus some. The repertoire holds about 90,000 clones, with around four fifths as singletons. Sequenced: peripheral blood. Receptor source: a man aged 45 to 65 with acute or convalescent COVID-19.

This clone occurred once. The chain couples TRBV9 to TRBJ1-1, with D possibly TRBD1 on 6 matching bases. Trimming took off 2 bases at V and 1 base at J, with 9 bases between the two ends. CDR3 size: 14 residues. Germline-derived CDR1 and CDR2 are SGDLS and YYNGEE. CDR3 region: CASSVRTENTEAFF. The CDR3 coding sequence is TGTGCCAGCAGCGTTCGGACAGAGAACACTGAAGCTTTCTTT.

This rearrangement joins TRBV10-3 to TRBJ1-1, with TRBD1 matching 8 bases. Germline CDR1 is ENHRY and CDR2 is SYGVKD. The CDR3 totals 13 residues. Germline trimming cut 4 bases from V and 4 bases from J; bases unmatched to any gene: 2. The CDR3 is CAISGQGSTEAFF. The CDR3 region has the DNA TGTGCCATCAGTGGACAGGGGAGCACTGAAGCTTTCTTT.

This clone has just one count. V and J are TRBV7-9 and TRBJ2-5; 12 nucleotides line up with TRBD2. Germline CDR1 reads SEHNR; CDR2 reads FQNEAQ (reference sequence). The CDR3 runs 16 residues. V lost 6 bases and J lost 1; bases outside the gene matches: 6. The chain's CDR3 is CASRPRLAGAQETQYF. Written as DNA, the CDR3 is TGTGCCAGCAGACCGAGACTAGCGGGGGCCCAAGAGACCCAGTACTTC.

The chain recombines TRBV7-9 with TRBJ1-2, with TRBD1 identical over 9 bases. The germline V gene encodes CDR1 SEHNR and CDR2 FQNEAQ (reference sequence). The CDR3 spans 16 residues. The trim removed 11 bases at V and 0 bases at J, leaving 13 bases unmatched. This CDR3 reads CALQTGQGRSNYGYTF. CDR3 sequence (DNA): TGTGCCCTTCAAACGGGACAGGGCCGCTCTAACTATGGCTACACCTTC.

This clone has only one observation. This chain uses TRBV27 with TRBJ2-2, with a tentative D call TRBD1 (6 bases). CDR3 length: 16 amino acids. Deletions cut 2 bases from V and 5 bases from J, with 15 bases between. Germline V CDR1 and CDR2: MNHEY, SMNVEV (reference sequence). CDR3 residues: CASSLAGTYYTGELFF. CDR3 in DNA: TGTGCCAGCAGTTTAGCCGGGACATATTATACCGGGGAGCTGTTTTTT.

The chain combines TRBV11-2 with TRBJ2-7; D unresolved. The CDR3 runs 14 residues. Between the trimmed V and J ends, which lost 2 bases and 0 bases, there was a span of 8 bases. Germline loops: CDR1 SGHAT, CDR2 FQNNGV. The CDR3 region has the DNA TGTGCCAGCAGCTTATACCAGGACTCCTACGAGCAGTACTTC. Translation gives CASSLYQDSYEQYF.

The chain joins TRBV19 to TRBJ2-7; 7 nucleotides agree with TRBD1. Germline V lookup: CDR1 LNHDA, CDR2 SQIVND (reference sequence). J lost 0 bases, V lost 5 bases, and 4 bases had no gene match. The CDR3 covers 14 residues. CDR3 in DNA: TGTGCCAGTAGTGATCACAGGGGCTCCTACGAGCAGTACTTC. Translating gives CASSDHRGSYEQYF.

The CDR3 DNA reads as TGCAGTGCTAGTCGCGGGAGGGATTCCTACGAGCAGTACTTC. Residues: CSASRGRDSYEQYF. The V and J genes are TRBV20-1 and TRBJ2-7; 9 positions match TRBD2. The CDR3 covers 14 residues. From germline, CDR1 is DFQATT and CDR2 SNEGSKA (reference sequence). V was pared by 3 bases and J by 1 base, with 4 bases of the junction left unmatched.